These 11 T cell receptor beta chains originate from one sample sequenced in a study of vaccination and CD4 T cells after COVID-19. Time point noted: late sampling 161 to 241 days after vaccination in a few convalescent patients. The treatment was: roughly ten-day PBMC culture with coronavirus spike peptide pools or control peptides (ViraFEST assay). Their antigens remain unidentified. Oncomine TCR Beta short-read sequencing was applied to DNA from cultured CD4+ T cells. TCRdb re-analysed the PCR reads in MiXCR, keeping a single row per CDR3 protein. The repertoire holds roughly 23,000 distinct CDR3 sequences, 35% to 45% seen once, with 30% in the top ten. Here the sequenced sample was CD4+ T cells from blood, cultured in vitro, taken about 7 months after SARS-CoV-2 vaccination. The receptors derive from a human donor who had recovered from COVID-19.

This clonotype qualifies as medium-sized. The chain joins TRBV15 to TRBJ2-5; the match to TRBD1 covers 8 bases. The CDR3 consists of 14 residues. In germline, CDR1 is LNHNV, CDR2 YYDKDF (reference sequence). With 8 bases clipped from V and 3 bases from J, the junction kept 8 bases outside the gene matches. DNA of the CDR3: TGTGCCACCGCTGTGGGACAGGAAAAAGAGACCCAGTACTTC. This translates into CATAVGQEKETQYF.

This clonotype appeared a few times. V and J are TRBV7-2 and TRBJ2-3, with a possible D match to TRBD2 (6 bases). Germline values: CDR1 SGHTA, CDR2 FQGNSA. The CDR3 extends over 14 amino acids. Deletions cut 5 bases from V and 8 bases from J, with 17 bases between. The CDR3 DNA reads TGTGCCAGCAGCGTACGTCAGGGAGGAGGTACGCAGTATTTT. Translated, it gives CASSVRQGGGTQYF.

With respect to this clonotype: The CDR3 end shows no conserved phenylalanine or tryptophan, and so a read error is likely. CDR3 nucleotides: TGTGCCAGCAGCTTTGGGACACAAGAGACCCAGTACTAC. Translating it yields CASSFGTQETQYY. The chain couples TRBV11-2 to TRBJ2-5; D perhaps matches TRBD1 (6 bases). This CDR3 is built from 13 residues. CDR1 SGHAT and CDR2 FQNNGV come from the germline V gene. V was pared by 3 bases and J by 2 bases, with 7 bases between.

The chain recombines TRBV6-1 with TRBJ1-5, with D unclear. V lost 6 bases and J lost 2, with 11 bases in between. The germline gives CDR1 MNHNS, CDR2 SASEGT. This CDR3 has 14 residues. The CDR3 DNA sequence: TGTGCCAGCAGGCGGCTATCCGGCAATCAGCCCCAGCATTTT. It specifies CASRRLSGNQPQHF.

This chain connects TRBV7-2 to TRBJ2-7; D not resolved. V dropped 7 bases and J dropped 0 bases, with 13 bases sitting between them. Per germline, CDR1 SGHTA and CDR2 FQGNSA. This CDR3 region has 14 residues. The chain's CDR3 is CASTSDTHSYEQYF. The CDR3 DNA sequence: TGTGCCAGCACCAGCGACACTCACTCCTACGAGCAGTACTTC.

In this sample, this clonotype turned up a few times. This chain joins TRBV7-9 and TRBJ1-1, with D unclear. This CDR3 has 13 amino acids. The V end was cut by 2 bases, the J end by 10 bases, with 14 bases between. Germline lookup yields CDR1 SEHNR and CDR2 FQNEAQ (reference sequence). The CDR3 nucleotides read TGTGCCAGCAGCTTAAGTATCGGGGAGGTAGCTTTCTTT. It encodes CASSLSIGEVAFF.

The gene calls are TRBV6-4 and TRBJ2-3; unclear D gene. Germline V gene data show CDR1 as MRHNA and CDR2 as SNTAGT. Trimming removed 3 bases at V and 6 bases at J, with 13 bases between. The CDR3 totals 14 residues. Written as DNA, the CDR3 is TGTGCCAGCAGTGAAGAGGCGTTTGTCGATACGCAGTATTTT. Its protein is CASSEEAFVDTQYF.

This sequence joins TRBV6-1 and TRBJ1-2; TRBD1 matches 7 bases. The V and J ends lost 4 bases and 3 bases, in that order; junction bases with no gene match: 8. Germline lookup yields CDR1 MNHNS and CDR2 SASEGT. The CDR3 length is 15 residues. The CDR3 region is CASSGRQGTDYGYTF. Written as DNA, the CDR3 is TGTGCCAGCAGTGGACGACAGGGAACGGACTATGGCTACACCTTC.

The rearrangement joins TRBV20-1 to TRBJ2-3; 9 positions agree with TRBD2. The CDR3 is 13 residues long. J lost 6 bases, V lost 5 bases, and 6 bases had no gene match. Germline V gives CDR1 DFQATT, CDR2 SNEGSKA (reference sequence). CDR3 bases: TGCAGTGCTGTGACTAGCGGTTTTGATACGCAGTATTTT. This codes for CSAVTSGFDTQYF.

This clonotype appeared a single time. The rearrangement links TRBV19 to TRBJ2-7; D may be TRBD1 or TRBD2 (5 bases each). V lost 4 bases to trimming and J lost 4 bases, with 17 bases between them. Germline CDR1 and CDR2: LNHDA and SQIVND (reference sequence). The CDR3 spans 15 residues. The CDR3 bases are TGTGCCAGTAGTACCCGGGACGCTCCGGGTTACGAGCAGTACTTC. Translating it yields CASSTRDAPGYEQYF.

This sequence joins TRBV7-2 and TRBJ2-7; D ambiguous. Trimming left V 3 bases short and J 0 bases short, with 3 bases between. There are 12 residues in the CDR3. The V gene's germline CDR1 is SGHTA and CDR2 FQGNSA. The CDR3 nucleotides are TGTGCCAGCAGCTTCCGCTCCTACGAGCAGTACTTC. This gives the protein CASSFRSYEQYF.